The text below deals with one TCR beta chain. Germline CDR1 is SGHAT and CDR2 is FQNNGV. V was trimmed by 5 bases and J by 1 base, leaving 16 bases between them. The CDR3 contains 16 residues. The table came from immunoSEQ multiplex PCR; TCRdb's copy has only in-frame clones and leaves some out. The sample shows tens of thousands of clones, about 88% of them seen only once. This record belongs to a study of OX40 agonist ivuxolimab in advanced cancers. Sequences were derived from CD4+ or CD8+ T cells sorted from blood, sampled in a trial of the OX40 agonist ivuxolimab. The chain carries TRBV11-2 and TRBJ2-3; D might be TRBD1 (5 bases). This TCR derives from an adult with an advanced solid tumor such as melanoma, head and neck, liver or kidney cancer. The CDR3 DNA is TGTGCCAGCAGCGCGAACCAGGGATCTCGCACAGATACGCAGTATTTT. This gives the protein CASSANQGSRTDTQYF.